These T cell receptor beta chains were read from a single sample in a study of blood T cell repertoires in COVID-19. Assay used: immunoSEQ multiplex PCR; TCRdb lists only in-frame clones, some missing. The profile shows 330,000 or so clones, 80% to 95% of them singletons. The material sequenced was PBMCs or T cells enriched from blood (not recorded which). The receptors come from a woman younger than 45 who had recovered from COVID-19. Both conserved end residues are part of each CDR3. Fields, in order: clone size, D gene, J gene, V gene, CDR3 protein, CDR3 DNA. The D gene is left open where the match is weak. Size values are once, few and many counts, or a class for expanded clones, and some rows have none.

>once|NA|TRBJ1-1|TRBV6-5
CASSYQGLSFF
TGTGCCAGCAGTTACCAGGGTTTGTCTTTCTTT
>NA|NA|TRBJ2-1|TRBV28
CASSFPLLGVASQRQDNEQFF
TGTGCCAGCAGTTTCCCCCTCCTGGGGGTAGCGTCCCAGCGACAGGACAATGAGCAGTTCTTC
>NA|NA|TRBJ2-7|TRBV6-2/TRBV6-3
CASSYSASFYEQYF
TGTGCCAGCAGTTACTCGGCTAGTTTTTACGAGCAGTACTTC
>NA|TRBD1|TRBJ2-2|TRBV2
CASRGQGNTGELFF
TGTGCCAGCAGGGGACAGGGGAACACCGGGGAGCTGTTTTTT
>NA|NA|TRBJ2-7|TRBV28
CASTADYEQYF
TGTGCCAGCACCGCAGACTACGAGCAGTACTTC
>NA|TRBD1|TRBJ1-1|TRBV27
CASSLEQGARISEAFF
TGTGCCAGCAGTTTAGAACAGGGGGCAAGGATCTCTGAAGCTTTCTTT
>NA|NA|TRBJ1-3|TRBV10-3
CAISESGGGTGNTIYF
TGTGCCATCAGTGAGTCTGGGGGGGGAACTGGAAACACCATATATTTT
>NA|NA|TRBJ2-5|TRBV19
CASSLAWGEETQYF
TGTGCCAGTAGTCTCGCGTGGGGCGAAGAGACCCAGTACTTC
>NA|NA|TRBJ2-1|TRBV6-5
CASSQYSNEQFF
TGTGCCAGCAGTCAATACAGTAATGAGCAGTTCTTC
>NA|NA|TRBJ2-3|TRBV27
CASSPWGGTGTQYF
TGTGCCAGCAGTCCCTGGGGAGGTACAGGCACGCAGTATTTT
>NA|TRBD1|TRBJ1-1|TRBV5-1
CASSLTGGSDTEAFF
TGCGCCAGCAGCTTGACAGGGGGCTCAGACACTGAAGCTTTCTTT
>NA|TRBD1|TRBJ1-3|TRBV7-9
CASSGQVSGNTIYF
TGTGCCAGCAGCGGACAGGTCTCTGGAAACACCATATATTTT
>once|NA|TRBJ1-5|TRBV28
CASSFGQGGQPQHF
TGTGCCAGCAGTTTTGGGCAGGGAGGTCAGCCCCAGCATTTT
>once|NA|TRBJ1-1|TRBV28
CASTTTGTKNTEAFF
TGTGCCAGCACCACCACCGGGACAAAGAACACTGAAGCTTTCTTT
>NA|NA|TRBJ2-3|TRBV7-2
CASSLVTGPDTQYF
TGTGCCAGCAGCTTAGTTACAGGTCCAGATACGCAGTATTTT
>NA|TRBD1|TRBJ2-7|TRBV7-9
CASSLGQGFNEQYF
TGTGCCAGCAGCCTCGGACAGGGTTTCAACGAGCAGTACTTC
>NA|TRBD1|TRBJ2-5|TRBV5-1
CASSPGTGSQETQYF
TGCGCCAGCAGCCCGGGGACAGGGTCCCAAGAGACCCAGTACTTC